Below are 28 T cell receptor beta chains sequenced from a single sample in a study of cytomegalovirus exposure and HLA in healthy donors. This PCR relied on a set of 60 Vbeta primers and 13 Jbeta primers. Data came from immunoSEQ multiplex PCR; TCRdb stores just in-frame clones and leaves some out. The sample carries roughly 220,000 clones, 82% recorded once. Source material: PBMCs. These receptors were obtained from a middle-aged woman in good health and CMV-seronegative.

This clone was seen only once. The chain employs TRBV2 and TRBJ2-7, with 9 positions matching TRBD1. The germline CDR1 and CDR2 sequences are SNHLY and FYNNEI. CDR3 length: 13 amino acids. V shed 6 bases, J shed 3 bases, and the junction held 3 bases outside the gene matches. CDR3 loop: CASSNRGLYEQYF. CDR3 DNA sequence: TGTGCCAGCAGCAACAGGGGGCTCTACGAGCAGTACTTC.

The chain is built from TRBV5-1 and TRBJ1-2, with 9 bases fitting TRBD1. J gave up 5 bases and V 4 bases, and 12 bases lay outside the gene matches. The CDR3 is 16 amino acids. CDR1 is SGHRS, CDR2 YFSETQ, per germline. For the CDR3, the DNA is TGCGCCAGCAGCGCGGGACAGGGCGGAGGTTTATATGGCTACACCTTC. Its translation is CASSAGQGGGLYGYTF.

This chain uses TRBV7-9 with TRBJ1-5; 8 bases map to TRBD1. Germline values: CDR1 SEHNR, CDR2 FQNEAQ (reference sequence). J was trimmed by 7 bases and V by 5 bases; bases with no gene match: 10. The CDR3 runs 15 residues. The CDR3 loop is CASSLQGAPGQPQHF. The CDR3 region has the DNA TGTGCCAGCAGCCTTCAGGGGGCTCCGGGGCAGCCCCAGCATTTT.

The gene calls are TRBV18 and TRBJ1-2; 8 positions agree with TRBD1. Germline CDR1 KGHSH, CDR2 LQKENI. Trimming removed 2 bases from V and 4 bases from J; junction bases left unmatched: 3. The CDR3 extends over 14 amino acids. The CDR3 DNA follows: TGTGCCAGCTCACCAATACAGGGGGTCTATGGCTACACCTTC. It encodes CASSPIQGVYGYTF.

Remarks on this clone: The same CDR3 arises from other DNA sequences in this sample as well. The V gene is TRBV28, the J gene TRBJ2-7; D possibly corresponds to TRBD2 (6 bases). V was cut by 3 bases and J by 4 bases, with 7 bases left in between. Germline lookup yields CDR1 MDHEN and CDR2 SYDVKM. This CDR3 is 12 amino acids long. The CDR3, as DNA: TGTGCCAGCAGTTTGGCGGGGTACGAGCAGTACTTC. This codes for CASSLAGYEQYF.

The V call is TRBV29-1, the J call TRBJ2-4, with 9 bases aligning to TRBD1. V gave up 4 bases and J gave up 4 bases; unmatched junction bases: 5. There are 14 residues in the CDR3. CDR1 and CDR2 (germline): SQVTM, ANQGSEA. The CDR3 here is CSVGSGTGKNIQYF. CDR3 bases: TGCAGCGTTGGATCCGGGACAGGGAAAAACATTCAGTACTTC.

V and J are TRBV10-3 and TRBJ2-3; D call uncertain. V was cut by 2 bases and J by 2 bases, with 8 bases left in between. The germline gives CDR1 ENHRY, CDR2 SYGVKD. This CDR3 comprises 14 residues. In DNA form, the CDR3 reads TGTGCCATCAGTGAGCCTTCCGTCACAGATACGCAGTATTTT. Translation: CAISEPSVTDTQYF.

CDR3 sequence: CASSTLRLAGGPKVFYNEQFF. CDR3 in DNA: TGTGCCAGTAGTACCCTCAGACTAGCGGGAGGGCCGAAGGTCTTTTACAATGAGCAGTTCTTC. The rearrangement uses TRBV19 and TRBJ2-1, with 14 bases lining up with TRBD2. The CDR3 length is 21 residues. The germline V gene encodes CDR1 LNHDA and CDR2 SQIVND (reference sequence). V shed 4 bases, J shed 4 bases, and the junction held 18 bases outside the gene matches.

This chain uses TRBV28 with TRBJ2-3, with 13 bases matching TRBD2. This CDR3 is built from 19 residues. V lost 2 bases, J lost 2 bases, and 10 bases stayed unmatched. Germline V gene sequence: CDR1 MDHEN, CDR2 SYDVKM. This chain's CDR3 is CASSLRGLAGRTVTDTQYF. CDR3 bases: TGTGCCAGCAGTTTAAGGGGACTAGCGGGACGAACGGTCACAGATACGCAGTATTTT.

The chain carries TRBV27 and TRBJ2-7, with a weak D call TRBD1 (6 bases). The V gene's germline CDR1 is MNHEY and CDR2 SMNVEV (reference sequence). V gave up 5 bases and J gave up 0 bases, with 14 bases separating them. The CDR3 sequence is 15 residues long. CDR3 amino acids: CASSLVGASSYEQYF. The CDR3, as DNA: TGTGCCAGCAGTCTAGTGGGGGCGAGCTCCTACGAGCAGTACTTC.

The chain joins TRBV5-1 to TRBJ2-1; 12 bases are a match to TRBD2. Germline CDR1 SGHRS, CDR2 YFSETQ. Trimming took 4 bases from V and 9 from J; bases not matched to a gene: 11. The CDR3 runs to 16 residues. The DNA of the CDR3 is TGCGCCAGCAGCGAGACCCGACTAGCGGGAGAGAGTGAGCAGTTCTTC. Protein sequence: CASSETRLAGESEQFF. Drawing the rest from reference TRBV5-1 and TRBJ2-1, the complete variable domain is KAGVTQTPRYLIKTRGQQVTLSCSPISGHRSVSWYQQTPGQGLQFLFEYFSETQRNKGNFPGRFSGRQFSNSRSEMNVSTLELGDSALYLCASSETRLAGESEQFFGPGTRLTVL.

V is TRBV10-1 and J is TRBJ1-1; D perhaps matches TRBD1 (5 bases). V shed 2 bases and J shed 5 bases, with 15 bases lying between them. In germline, CDR1 is WNHNN, CDR2 SYGVQD (reference sequence). The CDR3 totals 15 residues. CDR3 protein: CASSEGGNLGTEAFF. CDR3 coding DNA: TGCGCCAGCAGTGAGGGGGGGAATTTGGGTACTGAAGCTTTCTTT.

The chain has TRBV28 and TRBJ1-5; weak D call: TRBD1 (5 bases). The CDR3 extends over 17 amino acids. Per germline, CDR1 MDHEN and CDR2 SYDVKM. The ends were cut back, 1 base at V and 2 bases at J, with 15 bases in the middle. CDR3 coding DNA: TGTGCCAGCAGTTTATCCGGGGTGGGGGGAGGCAATCAGCCCCAGCATTTT. As protein: CASSLSGVGGGNQPQHF.

This sequence joins TRBV19 and TRBJ1-1; D unresolved. V shed 0 bases and J shed 6 bases, with 14 bases lying between them. The CDR3 is 15 amino acids. Germline lookup yields CDR1 LNHDA and CDR2 SQIVND (reference sequence). The DNA of the CDR3 is TGTGCCAGTAGTATAGATCGACCCAGGAGGGCTGAAGCTTTCTTT. Protein: CASSIDRPRRAEAFF.

This sequence joins TRBV7-3 and TRBJ2-7; 7 bases align to TRBD2. Germline-derived CDR1 and CDR2 are SGHTA and FQGTGA. The trim removed 6 bases at V and 2 bases at J, leaving 10 bases unmatched. The CDR3 runs 15 residues. In DNA form, the CDR3 reads TGTGCCAGCAGAAACCCGGGACTATCAACCTACGAGCAGTACTTC. Its protein is CASRNPGLSTYEQYF.

V is TRBV6-1 and J is TRBJ1-2, with 9 bases that match TRBD1. V lost 5 bases to trimming and J lost 8 bases; unmatched junction nucleotides: 6. Looked up from germline, CDR1 is MNHNS and CDR2 is SASEGT. CDR3 size: 13 residues. CDR3: CASSTNRGQGYTF. CDR3 in DNA: TGTGCCAGCAGTACCAACAGGGGGCAAGGCTACACCTTC.

The genes are TRBV6-1 and TRBJ1-1, with unresolved D. Per the germline V gene, CDR1 is MNHNS and CDR2 is SASEGT. Trimming pared 7 bases from V and 2 bases from J, leaving 14 bases between. The CDR3 length is 14 residues. As DNA, the CDR3 is TGTGCCAGCACTCCTCGAGGCCAAAACACTGAAGCTTTCTTT. Translated, it gives CASTPRGQNTEAFF.

Points on this clone: Other DNA sequences of this sample code for an identical CDR3. The V gene is TRBV19, the J gene TRBJ1-5; possibly TRBD1 for D (5 bases). Germline CDR1 LNHDA, CDR2 SQIVND (reference sequence). V was cut by 5 bases and J by 3 bases, with 8 bases left in between. CDR3 size: 13 residues. Here the CDR3 reads CASSQGLNQPQHF. The CDR3, as DNA: TGTGCCAGTAGTCAGGGCCTCAATCAGCCCCAGCATTTT.

The chain links TRBV5-1 to TRBJ2-7; D is undetermined. Trimming took 1 base from V and 4 from J, leaving 9 bases between them. Per germline, CDR1 SGHRS and CDR2 YFSETQ. CDR3 size: 13 residues. CDR3: CASSLSPQYEQYF. The CDR3, as DNA: TGCGCCAGCAGCTTGTCCCCTCAGTACGAGCAGTACTTC.

The V call is TRBV7-2, the J call TRBJ1-2, with D possibly being TRBD1 (6 bases). The CDR3 totals 15 residues. Deletions cut 5 bases from V and 5 bases from J, with 18 bases between. Looked up from germline, CDR1 is SGHTA and CDR2 is FQGNSA. The CDR3 region has the DNA TGTGCCAGCAGCCACAAGGGGGGGCGAAAATATGGCTACACCTTC. Its protein product is CASSHKGGRKYGYTF.

The J gene is TRBJ2-5, the V gene TRBV5-4; the match to TRBD1 covers 7 bases. The CDR3 is made up of 11 amino acids. CDR1 and CDR2 from the germline V gene are SGHNT and YYREEE (reference sequence). The ends lost 8 bases at V and 5 bases at J; junction bases unmatched: 3. DNA for the CDR3: TGTGCCAGTCGGGACAGTGAGACCCAGTACTTC. Residues: CASRDSETQYF.

The rearrangement uses TRBV30 and TRBJ1-2; D might be TRBD1 (6 bases). V dropped 3 bases and J dropped 11 bases, with 19 bases sitting between them. This CDR3 spans 13 amino acids. CDR1 and CDR2 from the germline V gene are GTSNPN and SVGIG (reference sequence). The CDR3 nucleotides are TGTGCCTGGAGCCCAGGCGGGGGCTTGGGGTACACCTTC. Encoded protein: CAWSPGGGLGYTF.

V and J are TRBV7-3 and TRBJ1-1; D not resolved. The CDR3 spans 11 residues. The germline V gene encodes CDR1 SGHTA and CDR2 FQGTGA. V gave up 5 bases and J gave up 4 bases, with 5 bases separating them. The CDR3 loop reads CASSTSTEAFF. The CDR3 nucleotides read TGTGCCAGCAGCACCAGCACTGAAGCTTTCTTT. The variable domain in full, completed from reference TRBV7-3 and TRBJ1-1, reads GAGVSQTPSNKVTEKGKYVELRCDPISGHTALYWYRQSLGQGPEFLIYFQGTGAADDSGLPNDRFFAVRPEGSVSTLKIQRTERGDSAVYLCASSTSTEAFFGQGTRLTVV.

The chain uses TRBV2 and TRBJ2-7; possibly TRBD2 for D (7 bases). V shed 6 bases and J shed 2 bases, with 32 bases lying between them. This CDR3 is built from 20 residues. Germline V lookup: CDR1 SNHLY, CDR2 FYNNEI. CDR3 sequence reads: CASSIPRDLKGGLITYEQYF. Here the CDR3 DNA reads TGTGCCAGCAGCATCCCCCGTGACTTAAAAGGGGGACTAATTACCTACGAGCAGTACTTC.

The chain links TRBV19 to TRBJ2-1; 7 bases match TRBD2. CDR1 and CDR2 from the germline V gene are LNHDA and SQIVND (reference sequence). The CDR3 has 14 residues. Unmatched junction bases numbered 3, after V lost 5 bases and J lost 2 bases. Written as DNA, the CDR3 is TGTGCCAGTAGTCTAGCGGTGACCTACAATGAGCAGTTCTTC. Amino acid sequence: CASSLAVTYNEQFF.

The chain couples TRBV29-1 to TRBJ1-2; D call uncertain. The CDR3 covers 16 residues. Germline CDR1 and CDR2: SQVTM and ANQGSEA. V gave up 3 bases and J gave up 3 bases, with 20 bases separating them. CDR3 protein: CSVDTTGPRVYYGYTF. As DNA, the CDR3 is TGCAGCGTTGACACAACTGGTCCCCGGGTCTACTATGGCTACACCTTC.

The chain employs TRBV19 and TRBJ2-1, with 7 bases matching TRBD2. Germline trimming cut 3 bases from V and 7 bases from J; bases unmatched to any gene: 6. The CDR3 consists of 14 residues. Per the germline V gene, CDR1 is LNHDA and CDR2 is SQIVND (reference sequence). The CDR3 sequence: CASSIRGSGNEQFF. As DNA, the CDR3 is TGTGCCAGTAGTATTCGCGGGAGTGGGAATGAGCAGTTCTTC.

The chain has TRBV9 and TRBJ2-7; 9 bases line up with TRBD1. The trim removed 1 base at V and 2 bases at J, leaving 4 bases unmatched. The CDR3 is made up of 15 amino acids. The germline V gene has CDR1 SGDLS and CDR2 YYNGEE. CDR3 sequence reads: CASSVMGQGTYEQYF. The CDR3 DNA is TGTGCCAGCAGCGTAATGGGACAGGGAACCTACGAGCAGTACTTC.